The present TCR beta chain was sequenced within a study of blood T cells in healthy people across ages. CDR1 DFQATT and CDR2 SNEGSKA come from the germline V gene (reference sequence). With 0 bases removed from V and 6 bases from J, the gap between germline ends came to 12 bases. This CDR3 has 15 amino acids. This clonotype was observed a few times. A J-beta primer mix and a sample-barcoded 5' primer were used in a second PCR of about 6 to 12 cycles. TCRdb independently ran MiXCR on the 5' RACE reads; one entry per CDR3 protein. The data hold approximately 600,000 distinct CDR3 sequences, with roughly three fifths observed a single time.

Sequencing input: blood. The V gene is TRBV20-1, the J gene TRBJ1-6; D call uncertain. This TCR was sampled from a man aged 60 to 75 in good health. Written as DNA, the CDR3 is TGCAGTGCTAGAGATTCCGCAGCAAGTAATTCACCCCTCCACTTT. This gives the protein CSARDSAASNSPLHF.